The 14 T cell receptor beta chains below come from one sample, sequenced in a study of T-cell memory formation after mild COVID-19 (dated by TCRdb to the early 2020s). The library was made by 5' RACE. TCRdb names Illumina NovaSeq 6000 as the instrument used. TCRdb reran the public reads through fastp at Q25 and MiXCR, keeping productive beta chains. Each record represents a unique CDR3 protein, reported with the most common genes and DNA among its rows. Present in this sample are approximately 410,000 distinct CDR3 sequences, around a quarter of which were seen just once. The top ten hold under 15% of the sample. Sequenced input: PBMCs or a T cell subset sorted from them (not recorded which). These receptors were taken from an adult woman who had mild COVID-19 (a few samples of this study predate the infection). The sample titles of this study are shuffled in the database, so cell type and time point are left out; the donor was told from shared clones.

This clonotype was seen more than once but under ten times. This chain uses TRBV12-3 or TRBV12-4 with TRBJ2-2; 7 bases fit TRBD1. The CDR3 sequence is 18 residues long. The junction had 19 bases not matched to a gene; V was cut back by 6 bases and J by 6 bases. The CDR3 sequence is CASRPSPDRAKGSGELFF. CDR3 DNA sequence: TGTGCCAGCAGACCTTCCCCTGACAGGGCAAAGGGGTCCGGGGAGCTGTTTTTT.

This chain joins TRBV30 and TRBJ2-3; tentatively, D is TRBD1 (8 bases). V shed 2 bases and J shed 2 bases, with 14 bases lying between them. CDR1 GTSNPN and CDR2 SVGIG come from the germline V gene (reference sequence). There are 15 residues in the CDR3. The CDR3 loop is CAWSLTGGVTDTQYF. For the CDR3, the DNA is TGTGCCTGGAGTCTAACAGGGGGGGTCACAGATACGCAGTATTTT.

CDR3 nucleotides: TGTGCCATCAGTGAAAGGACAGAAGCTTTCTTT. It specifies CAISERTEAFF. The chain has TRBV10-3 and TRBJ1-1; possibly TRBD1 for D (5 bases). The CDR3 length is 11 residues. V was clipped by 3 bases and J by 8 bases, with 7 bases between them. CDR1 and CDR2 (germline): ENHRY, SYGVKD.

The V gene is TRBV6-1, the J gene TRBJ2-3, with a weak D call TRBD2 (6 bases). V lost 7 bases, J lost 0 bases, and 11 bases lay in between. This CDR3 is 14 amino acids long. Germline CDR1 reads MNHNS; CDR2 reads SASEGT. Written as DNA, the CDR3 is TGTGCCAGCATGGGGCTAGCGAGCACAGATACGCAGTATTTT. It yields the protein CASMGLASTDTQYF.

The J gene is TRBJ2-3, the V gene TRBV5-1; 8 bases map to TRBD1. Trimming cost V 4 bases and J 6 bases; bases outside gene matches: 7. The CDR3 is 14 amino acids. The V gene's germline CDR1 is SGHRS and CDR2 YFSETQ. CDR3 nucleotides: TGCGCCAGCAGCGGGGGACAGGTCGCGGATACGCAGTATTTT. It translates to CASSGGQVADTQYF.

In its sample, this clonotype was seen a few times. The CDR3 sequence: CASSVGQGLDGYTF. DNA for the CDR3: TGTGCCAGCAGCGTGGGACAGGGGTTAGATGGCTACACCTTC. The chain carries TRBV11-2 and TRBJ1-2; 10 bases are a match to TRBD1. Germline-derived CDR1 and CDR2 are SGHAT and FQNNGV. The V gene end was trimmed by 5 bases and the J gene end by 6 bases; junction bases not matched to a gene: 6. The CDR3 runs to 14 residues. The entire variable domain, with the rest obtained from reference TRBV11-2 and TRBJ1-2, is as follows: EAGVAQSPRYKIIEKRQSVAFWCNPISGHATLYWYQQILGQGPKLLIQFQNNGVVDDSQLPKDRFSAERLKGVDSTLKIQPAKLEDSAVYLCASSVGQGLDGYTFGSGTRLTVV.

The genes are TRBV19 and TRBJ2-1, with 8 bases fitting TRBD2. Germline lookup yields CDR1 LNHDA and CDR2 SQIVND (reference sequence). Trimming removed 8 bases from V and 9 bases from J; junction bases left unmatched: 9. The CDR3 loop spans 13 amino acids. CDR3 nucleotide sequence: TGTGCCAGTGCTCTTAGGACTAGCTTTGAGCAGTTCTTC. Residues: CASALRTSFEQFF. The full variable domain, its missing parts supplied by reference TRBV19 and TRBJ2-1, is DGGITQSPKYLFRKEGQNVTLSCEQNLNHDAMYWYRQDPGQGLRLIYYSQIVNDFQKGDIAEGYSVSREKKESFPLTVTSAQKNPTAFYLCASALRTSFEQFFGPGTRLTVL.

The chain is built from TRBV25-1 and TRBJ1-4; TRBD1 agrees at 8 bases. The J segment lost 6 bases and the V segment lost 3 bases, leaving 6 bases of the junction unmatched. The germline V gene has CDR1 MGHDK and CDR2 SYGVNS. This CDR3 comprises 15 residues. Written as DNA, the CDR3 is TGTGCCAGCAGTGATCAGGACAGGGCCCATGAAAAACTGTTTTTT. It codes for CASSDQDRAHEKLFF.

This clonotype has a count of ten or more. This chain connects TRBV9 to TRBJ2-7, with 9 bases that match TRBD1. CDR3 size: 14 residues. V trimming: 3 bases; J trimming: 5 bases; junction bases outside the gene matches: 6. Looked up from germline, CDR1 is SGDLS and CDR2 is YYNGEE. The CDR3: CASSAPWTGDEQYF. The DNA of the CDR3 is TGTGCCAGCAGCGCGCCCTGGACAGGGGACGAGCAGTACTTC. The full variable domain, with the rest looked up from reference TRBV9 and TRBJ2-7, is DSGVTQTPKHLITATGQRVTLRCSPRSGDLSVYWYQQSLDQGLQFLIQYYNGEERAKGNILERFSAQQFPDLHSELNLSSLELGDSALYFCASSAPWTGDEQYFGPGTRLTVT.

This clonotype was observed at least ten times. The chain links TRBV4-1 to TRBJ1-2; 8 bases are a match to TRBD1. Trimming at V came to 4 bases and at J to 0 bases, leaving 4 bases not matched to a gene. The CDR3 is made up of 15 amino acids. CDR1 and CDR2 from the germline V gene are MGHRA and YSYEKL. The CDR3 DNA is TGCGCCAGCAGCCCTGGGACAGGAGCTAACTATGGCTACACCTTC. The encoded protein is CASSPGTGANYGYTF.

The V gene is TRBV7-6, the J gene TRBJ2-2; 7 positions agree with TRBD1. Germline CDR1 reads SGHVS; CDR2 reads FNYEAQ. This CDR3 spans 17 amino acids. Losses at the gene ends were 4 bases for V and 2 bases for J; bases not matched to a gene: 10. CDR3 in amino acids: CASSSGWAGGNTGELFF. DNA of the CDR3: TGTGCCAGCAGCTCCGGGTGGGCAGGGGGTAACACCGGGGAGCTGTTTTTT.

The DNA for the CDR3 is TGCGCCAGCAGAGTGTCCGGGGTCTCCTCGGGCTACGAGCAGTACTTC. Translated, it gives CASRVSGVSSGYEQYF. The chain is built from TRBV5-1 and TRBJ2-7; D possibly corresponds to TRBD2 (5 bases). Trimming shortened V by 5 bases and J by 3 bases, and 21 bases separated the two germline ends. The germline gives CDR1 SGHRS, CDR2 YFSETQ. The CDR3 has 16 amino acids.

The chain carries TRBV7-2 and TRBJ2-1; D remains unclear. V was pared by 1 base and J by 15 bases, with 10 bases between. Per the germline V gene, CDR1 is SGHTA and CDR2 is FQGNSA. This CDR3 spans 11 amino acids. CDR3 in amino acids: CASSLGLVVFF. The CDR3 coding sequence is TGTGCCAGCAGCTTAGGGCTGGTGGTGTTCTTC.

The V and J genes are TRBV11-2 and TRBJ2-3; a weak D match, TRBD1 (5 bases). In germline, CDR1 is SGHAT, CDR2 FQNNGV. V lost 5 bases and J 5 bases, leaving 14 bases between the germline ends. There are 14 residues in the CDR3. Here the CDR3 reads CASSGAQRVDTQYF. CDR3 nucleotide sequence: TGTGCCAGCAGCGGGGCTCAGCGAGTAGATACGCAGTATTTT.